The clone carrying this T cell receptor (beta chain) was counted ten times or more. Its antigen remains unidentified. This sample stems from a study of T cell repertoires in cytomegalovirus infection. Study details: CMV infection and matching HLA type were both indicated by public TCR beta signatures. Notes on the study in general: Clonotypes of TCR beta that were HLA-C-restricted and CMV-specific dominated the ex vivo response. Cumulative public TCR beta family frequency identified carriers of CMV plus the relevant HLA.

TCRdb re-called the reads through MiXCR, storing one row per CDR3 protein. The sample holds approximately 150,000 distinct CDR3 sequences, 6.5% seen once. Sequenced input: PBMCs. This receptor was obtained from a human donor in good health (CMV status not recorded). Some clones in this sample may be carry-over from other donors' samples.

CDR3 loop: CASSSTSGGPGKTQYF. CDR3 nucleotides: TGTGCCAGCAGCTCGACTAGCGGGGGGCCCGGGAAGACCCAGTACTTC. The J gene is TRBJ2-5, the V gene TRBV7-2; 13 positions match TRBD2. CDR1 is SGHTA and CDR2 is FQGNSA in the germline V gene. This CDR3 is 16 amino acids long. V shed 4 bases and J 6 bases; nucleotides not matched to a gene: 8. Full variable domain (outside the CDR3, taken from reference TRBV7-2 and TRBJ2-5): GAGVSQSPSNKVTEKGKDVELRCDPISGHTALYWYRQSLGQGLEFLIYFQGNSAPDKSGLPSDRFSAERTGGSVSTLTIQRTQQEDSAVYLCASSSTSGGPGKTQYFGPGTRLLVL.